This T cell receptor beta chain appears in the sequencing data of a study of T-cell memory formation after mild COVID-19. Study-wide points: Second-wave clones with a day 37 peak had unconfirmed SARS-CoV-2 specificity.

MiXCR was run by TCRdb on the 5' RACE reads, yielding one entry per CDR3 protein. The sample has 450,000 to 650,000 distinct CDR3 sequences, about 22% seen once. The germline CDR1 and CDR2 sequences are SGHKS and YYEKEE (reference sequence). V shed 4 bases and J shed 0 bases, with 17 bases lying between them. The CDR3 is made up of 16 amino acids. As to this clonotype: What it recognizes is unknown.

The clonotype was recovered from an adult woman who had mild COVID-19 (a few samples of this study predate the infection). Cell type and time point are not known. The gene calls are TRBV5-5 and TRBJ2-7; D may be TRBD1 (5 bases). What was sequenced was PBMCs or a T cell subset sorted from them (not recorded which). The CDR3, as DNA: TGTGCCAGCAGCGTGGACCCTCACCAGGGCTCCTACGAGCAGTACTTC. Its translation is CASSVDPHQGSYEQYF.